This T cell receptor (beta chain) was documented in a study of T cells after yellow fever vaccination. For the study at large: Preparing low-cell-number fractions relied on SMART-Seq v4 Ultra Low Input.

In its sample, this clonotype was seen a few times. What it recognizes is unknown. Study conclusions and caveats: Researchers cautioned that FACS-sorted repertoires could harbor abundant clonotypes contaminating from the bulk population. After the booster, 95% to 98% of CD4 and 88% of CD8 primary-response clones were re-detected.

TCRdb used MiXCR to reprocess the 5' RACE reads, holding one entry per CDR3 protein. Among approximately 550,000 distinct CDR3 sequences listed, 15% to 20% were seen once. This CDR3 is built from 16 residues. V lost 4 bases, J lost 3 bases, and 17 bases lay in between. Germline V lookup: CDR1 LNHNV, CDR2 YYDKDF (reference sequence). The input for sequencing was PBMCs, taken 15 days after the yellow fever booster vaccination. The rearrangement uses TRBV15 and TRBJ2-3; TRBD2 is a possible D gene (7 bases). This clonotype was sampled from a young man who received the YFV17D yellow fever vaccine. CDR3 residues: CATSTGLGGQTDTQYF. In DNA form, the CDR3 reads TGTGCCACCAGCACCGGATTGGGGGGGCAGACAGATACGCAGTATTTT.